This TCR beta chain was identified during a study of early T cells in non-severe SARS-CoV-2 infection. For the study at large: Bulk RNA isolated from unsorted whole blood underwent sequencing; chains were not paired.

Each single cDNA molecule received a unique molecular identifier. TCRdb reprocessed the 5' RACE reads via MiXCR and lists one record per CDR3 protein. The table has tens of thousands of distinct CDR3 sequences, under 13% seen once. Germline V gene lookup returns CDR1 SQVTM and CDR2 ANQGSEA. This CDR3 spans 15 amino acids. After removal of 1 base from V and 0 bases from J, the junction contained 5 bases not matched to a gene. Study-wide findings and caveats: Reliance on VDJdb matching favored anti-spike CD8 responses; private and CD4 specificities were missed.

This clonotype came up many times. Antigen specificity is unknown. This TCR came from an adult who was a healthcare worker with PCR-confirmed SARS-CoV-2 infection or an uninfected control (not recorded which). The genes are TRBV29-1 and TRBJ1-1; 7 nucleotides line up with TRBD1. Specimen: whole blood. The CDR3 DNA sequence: TGCAGCGTTGAAGTCTGGGACAGCATGAACACTGAAGCTTTCTTT. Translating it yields CSVEVWDSMNTEAFF.